A selection of T cell receptor beta chains follows, all from one sample in a study of response to subunit inactivated influenza vaccine. TCRdb called the RT-PCR reads again in MiXCR, with one record for every CDR3 protein. The sample lists 700,000 to 900,000 distinct CDR3 sequences, 21% seen once, with roughly a tenth in the top ten. The sample consisted of PBMCs from blood, taken approximately 5 days after vaccination. These receptor sequences come from a man aged 50 or older who received an inactivated influenza vaccine. The CDR3 runs from the conserved cysteine through the conserved F or W. The order of the fields is CDR3 DNA, CDR3 protein, J gene, D gene, clone size, V gene. D genes are given only for firm matches. Clone size is shown for a subset of rows, as once, few, many or a class of expanded clone.

TGTGCCAGCACCGGGGGCTTCTCCTACGAGCAGTACTTC,CASTGGFSYEQYF,TRBJ2-7,NA,NA,TRBV28
TGTGCCAGCAGTGACGGCAGGGTGGGAGAGACCCAGTACTTC,CASSDGRVGETQYF,TRBJ2-5,NA,NA,TRBV2
TGCAGTGCTGGTAATAGAGGGGTACATACGCAGTATTTT,CSAGNRGVHTQYF,TRBJ2-3,NA,NA,TRBV20-1
TGTGCCAGCAGTGGCCTAGCGGGAGGGCGTCACGAGCAGTACTTC,CASSGLAGGRHEQYF,TRBJ2-7,TRBD2,NA,TRBV28
TGCGCCAGCAGCAAAGGGACAGGGGGAGGCGTAAACACTGAAGCTTTCTTT,CASSKGTGGGVNTEAFF,TRBJ1-1,TRBD1,NA,TRBV5-1
TGTGCCAGTACGAACAGCAGGGTAACTAACTATGGCTACACCTTC,CASTNSRVTNYGYTF,TRBJ1-2,NA,few,TRBV19
TGCGCCAGCAGTATCTTGAGGAACACCGGGGAGCTGTTTTTT,CASSILRNTGELFF,TRBJ2-2,NA,NA,TRBV10-2
TGCAGCGTTGAGGGGGGGCGTAACTATGGCTACACCTTC,CSVEGGRNYGYTF,TRBJ1-2,NA,NA,TRBV29-1
TGTGCCAGCAGTTTTCGGGTACAGCCAGCAAAGAACACCGGGGAGCTGTTTTTT,CASSFRVQPAKNTGELFF,TRBJ2-2,NA,NA,TRBV12-3/TRBV12-4
TGTGCCAGCAGCAGTCTATCCCGACAGACCAACGAGCAGTACTTC,CASSSLSRQTNEQYF,TRBJ2-7,NA,NA,TRBV21-1
TGTGCCAGCACCTCAATGCAGGGGAAAGGAGGGGAGCTGTTTTTT,CASTSMQGKGGELFF,TRBJ2-2,NA,NA,TRBV6-1
TGCAGTGCTAATGAGGGGCTACCAGAGACCCAGTACTTC,CSANEGLPETQYF,TRBJ2-5,NA,few,TRBV20-1
TGTGCCAGCAGCATTGCCGGGACAGGGACAGATACGCAGTATTTT,CASSIAGTGTDTQYF,TRBJ2-3,TRBD1,few,TRBV7-9
TGTGCCAGCAGCTTCGGCGAGTCCTACGAGCAGTACTTC,CASSFGESYEQYF,TRBJ2-7,NA,many,TRBV7-8
TGTGCCAGCAGCTTAGACCGGGGCTATACCATCTTC,CASSLDRGYTIF,TRBJ2-1,NA,few,TRBV7-8
TGTGCCAGCACCTCGGGGGGAGTAAGCACAGATACGCAGTATTTT,CASTSGGVSTDTQYF,TRBJ2-3,TRBD2,NA,TRBV9
TGTGCCATCAGTGCGGGTACCGGGGAGCTGTTTTTT,CAISAGTGELFF,TRBJ2-2,NA,NA,TRBV10-3
TGCGCCAGCGGGGAGACAGTCTTCTATGGCTACACCTTC,CASGETVFYGYTF,TRBJ1-2,NA,NA,TRBV4-3
TGTGCCAGCCGCCCAAGAGCGGGCTATGGCTACACCTTC,CASRPRAGYGYTF,TRBJ1-2,NA,NA,TRBV7-6
TGTGCCAGCAGCCAGGACTTGCGGAACGAGCAGTACTTC,CASSQDLRNEQYF,TRBJ2-7,NA,NA,TRBV7-9
TGCAGTGCTAGAGTTAGGGCTGGCTACACCTTC,CSARVRAGYTF,TRBJ1-2,NA,NA,TRBV20-1
TGTGCCAGCAGCCAAGCGTCGAACACAGATACGCAGTATTTT,CASSQASNTDTQYF,TRBJ2-3,NA,many,TRBV3-1
TGTGCCACCGGAGGAGCAGGGACCTTGAACACTGAAGCTTTCTTT,CATGGAGTLNTEAFF,TRBJ1-1,NA,many,TRBV12-3/TRBV12-4
TGCGCCAGCAGCCAAGCCAGGTCCTACGAGCAGTACTTC,CASSQARSYEQYF,TRBJ2-7,NA,NA,TRBV4-3
TGTGCCAGCAGCATAGAGGGGGGAAGGAACACCGGGGAGCTGTTTTTT,CASSIEGGRNTGELFF,TRBJ2-2,NA,once,TRBV7-8
TGTGCCAGCAGCTTAGCACCGGCGAGCTCCTACAATGAGCAGTTCTTC,CASSLAPASSYNEQFF,TRBJ2-1,NA,few,TRBV7-6
TGCAGCGTTACCTTGGGCTCAGATACGCAGTATTTT,CSVTLGSDTQYF,TRBJ2-3,NA,few,TRBV29-1
TGTGCCAGCAAAGGAAGACAGGGTATTAGCAATGAGCAGTTCTTC,CASKGRQGISNEQFF,TRBJ2-1,TRBD1,few,TRBV27
TGTGCCAGCAGTTACTCGAAATCTGGAACTGAAGCTTTCTTT,CASSYSKSGTEAFF,TRBJ1-1,NA,NA,TRBV6-5
TGTGCCAGCAGCGTCGGGACAGGGGATGAAAAACTGTTTTTT,CASSVGTGDEKLFF,TRBJ1-4,TRBD1,NA,TRBV9
TGCAGTGCCTTCTATGGAGATACGCAGTATTTT,CSAFYGDTQYF,TRBJ2-3,NA,few,TRBV20-1
TGTGCCAGCAGTCACACTTCAGGCGAGCAGTACTTC,CASSHTSGEQYF,TRBJ2-7,NA,NA,TRBV3-1
TGCAGCGTGACGGGGGGGGTCACAGATACGCAGTATTTT,CSVTGGVTDTQYF,TRBJ2-3,TRBD2,few,TRBV29-1
TGTGCCAGCAGCAAGGGACCTGCGAACACCGGGGAGCTGTTTTTT,CASSKGPANTGELFF,TRBJ2-2,NA,NA,TRBV5-6
TGTGCCAGCAGCTTAGCGACATTGAGGCCGGGAGAGACCCAGTACTTC,CASSLATLRPGETQYF,TRBJ2-5,NA,NA,TRBV7-2
TGTGCCAGCAGCTTAGTGACTAGCGGGAGGGCCTACGAGCAGTACTTC,CASSLVTSGRAYEQYF,TRBJ2-7,TRBD2,few,TRBV7-2
TGCAGCGCCCTTGAGGGAGAGACCCAGTACTTC,CSALEGETQYF,TRBJ2-5,NA,few,TRBV29-1
TGTGCCAGCAGACGGGACAGGGTGCGCACAGATACGCAGTATTTT,CASRRDRVRTDTQYF,TRBJ2-3,TRBD1,many,TRBV5-5
TGTGCCAGCAGCGTAGCTATGCGGGGCTCTGGCTACACCTTC,CASSVAMRGSGYTF,TRBJ1-2,NA,NA,TRBV9
TGTGCCAGCAGCTTAGCAGAGCGGGGGCAGTTCTTC,CASSLAERGQFF,TRBJ2-1,TRBD2,NA,TRBV7-8
TGTGCCACCAGCAGAGGAACAGGCCCAAACTATGGCTACACCTTC,CATSRGTGPNYGYTF,TRBJ1-2,NA,few,TRBV15
TGCAGCGTTGTGGGCCAGCGGTGGGCGAATGAGCAGTTCTTC,CSVVGQRWANEQFF,TRBJ2-1,NA,many,TRBV29-1
TGCAGCGTTGAAGACCGACTAGCGGGAGGCTACGAGCAGTACTTC,CSVEDRLAGGYEQYF,TRBJ2-7,TRBD2,many,TRBV29-1
TGTGCCAGCAGCTTGAGCCGATTCACTCGGGATGAGCAGTTCTTC,CASSLSRFTRDEQFF,TRBJ2-1,NA,few,TRBV7-8
TGTGCCAGCAGCCATGGCAGCCTGAACACTGAAGCTTTCTTT,CASSHGSLNTEAFF,TRBJ1-1,NA,NA,TRBV7-9
TGTGCCACCGGTCGAGGGGGAAGGGGCAATGAGCAGTTCTTC,CATGRGGRGNEQFF,TRBJ2-1,NA,many,TRBV24-1
TGTGCCAGCAGCCTCAGCGGGGGCGACGGGGAGACCCAGTACTTC,CASSLSGGDGETQYF,TRBJ2-5,TRBD2,few,TRBV9
TGCAGTGCTAGAGGGGGTGAAGAAAAACTGTTTTTT,CSARGGEEKLFF,TRBJ1-4,NA,NA,TRBV20-1
TGTGCCAGCAGTTCGGGACAGGGCAATGAAAAACTGTTTTTT,CASSSGQGNEKLFF,TRBJ1-4,TRBD1,many,TRBV7-9
TGTGCCAGCAGTTTGAGGCAGCCAGGATACAATGAGCAGTTCTTC,CASSLRQPGYNEQFF,TRBJ2-1,NA,few,TRBV28
TGTGCCAGCAGCTTAGGGGGACAGGTCACAGATACGCAGTATTTT,CASSLGGQVTDTQYF,TRBJ2-3,TRBD1,NA,TRBV7-6
TGTGCCAGCAGCCAAGACGCTGTGGGCAATGAGCAGTTCTTC,CASSQDAVGNEQFF,TRBJ2-1,NA,few,TRBV4-2
TGTGCCAGTAGGAGGACAGGGAAAGAGACCCAGTACTTC,CASRRTGKETQYF,TRBJ2-5,TRBD1,NA,TRBV19
TGTGCCACCAGTGCCGGAAAAGCTAACTATGGCTACACCTTC,CATSAGKANYGYTF,TRBJ1-2,NA,few,TRBV24-1
TGTGCCAGCAGTCGAGACAGGAAACCCGGTCAGCCCCAGCATTTT,CASSRDRKPGQPQHF,TRBJ1-5,NA,NA,TRBV12-3/TRBV12-4
TGCAGTGCTAGCCTCACTCCGGGACTAGAGTTCTTC,CSASLTPGLEFF,TRBJ2-1,TRBD2,NA,TRBV20-1
TGTGCCAGCAGCTTAATATTTTATGGCGACAGCAATGAAAAACTGTTTTTT,CASSLIFYGDSNEKLFF,TRBJ1-4,NA,NA,TRBV7-9
TGTGCCAGCAGCTTAGCAACCGCGACAGGGGTGGGCAAAGATACGCAGTATTTT,CASSLATATGVGKDTQYF,TRBJ2-3,TRBD1,NA,TRBV7-6